This is a list of T cell receptor beta chains from one sample in a study of technical replicates of blood from a few donors. Libraries were prepared by immunoSEQ multiplex PCR; TCRdb keeps only in-frame clonotypes and omits some of them. The table includes some 68,000 clones, 80% to 95% detected once. Sequenced sample: T cells isolated from PBMCs. These receptors came from a human donor in good health. CDR3s include the opening cysteine and the closing phenylalanine or tryptophan. A D gene is named only where the DNA matches it firmly. Where a row states a size, it is once, few, many or the class of an expanded clone; other rows omit it.

D	V	size	J	DNA	CDR3
-	TRBV6-6	-	TRBJ2-3	TGTGCCAGCAGTTACCCAGGGCTAGATACGCAGTATTTT	CASSYPGLDTQYF
TRBD1	TRBV11-2	-	TRBJ1-2	TGTGCCAGCAGCTACACAGGGGGCGGCTATGGCTACACCTTC	CASSYTGGGYGYTF
TRBD1	TRBV4-1	-	TRBJ2-5	TGCGCCAGCAGCCCCGGGACAGCCGGACCACTACAAGAGACCCAGTACTTC	CASSPGTAGPLQETQYF
TRBD1	TRBV4-1	-	TRBJ2-7	TGCGCCAGCAGCCAAGATTCCCGACAGGGGACAGGCGAGCAGTACTTC	CASSQDSRQGTGEQYF
-	TRBV25-1	-	TRBJ1-1	TGTGCCAGCGGTCTCGAGGGGAACACTGAAGCTTTCTTT	CASGLEGNTEAFF
TRBD1	TRBV28	-	TRBJ2-3	TGTGCCAGCAGACGGCCCTACTTGACAGGGCCTTACACAGATACGCAGTATTTT	CASRRPYLTGPYTDTQYF
TRBD2	TRBV4-3	once	TRBJ2-6	TGCGCCAGCAGCCAACTAGCGGGAGTTGGGGCCAACGTCCTGACTTTC	CASSQLAGVGANVLTF
-	TRBV5-1	-	TRBJ1-4	TGCGCCAGCAGTTATGGCGGCGAAAAACTGTTTTTT	CASSYGGEKLFF
-	TRBV6-5	-	TRBJ1-1	TGTGCCAGCAGAACAATGAACACTGAAGCTTTCTTT	CASRTMNTEAFF
TRBD1	TRBV28	-	TRBJ1-1	TGTGCCAGCAGGGGGGCCGGGACAGGGGGCGATGGGACTGAAGCTTTCTTT	CASRGAGTGGDGTEAFF
-	TRBV19	-	TRBJ1-4	TGTGCCAGTAGTATGTTGAGCCTGAGGGAAAAACTGTTTTTT	CASSMLSLREKLFF